One sample yielded the 6 T cell receptor beta chains listed below, sequenced in a study of blood T cell repertoires in COVID-19. Sequenced by immunoSEQ multiplex PCR; TCRdb stores in-frame clones only, minus some. The table includes approximately 240,000 clones, more than 75% detected once. The source material was peripheral blood. The source is a woman aged 25 to 39 who had recovered from COVID-19.

The chain links TRBV10-1 to TRBJ1-4; the match to TRBD1 covers 10 bases. The CDR3 sequence is 17 residues long. In germline, CDR1 is WNHNN, CDR2 SYGVQD (reference sequence). Trimming removed 6 bases from V and 0 bases from J; junction bases left unmatched: 7. This CDR3 reads CASRGTGAFATNEKLFF. In DNA form, the CDR3 reads TGCGCCAGCAGAGGGACAGGGGCCTTTGCAACTAATGAAAAACTGTTTTTT.

The chain recombines TRBV3-1 (or the pseudogene TRBV3-2) with TRBJ1-1; 7 bases fit TRBD1. Looked up from germline, CDR1 is LGHDT and CDR2 is YNNKEL (reference sequence). The CDR3 covers 14 residues. V lost 5 bases to trimming and J lost 5 bases; unmatched junction nucleotides: 8. CDR3 sequence (DNA): TGTGCCAGCAGCAACCGGGACAGCGGGACTGAAGCTTTCTTT. This codes for CASSNRDSGTEAFF.

The chain employs TRBV4-1 and TRBJ1-2, with unresolved D. V lost 3 bases, J lost 0 bases, and 14 bases lay in between. The CDR3 has 16 residues. Germline CDR1 and CDR2: MGHRA and YSYEKL. CDR3 in amino acids: CASSQYGGRANYGYTF. DNA for the CDR3: TGCGCCAGCAGCCAGTATGGTGGTCGGGCTAACTATGGCTACACCTTC.

V and J are TRBV6-6 and TRBJ1-2, with D perhaps TRBD1 (6 bases). Trimming stripped 4 bases from V and 4 bases from J, with 10 bases between. CDR1 and CDR2 (germline): MNHNY, SVGAGI (reference sequence). The CDR3 runs to 13 residues. CDR3: CASSSTDSYGYTF. CDR3 in DNA: TGTGCCAGCAGTTCCACGGACAGCTATGGCTACACCTTC.

The V and J genes are TRBV4-3 and TRBJ2-3; 10 bases agree with TRBD2. Germline V gene sequence: CDR1 LGHNA, CDR2 YSLEER. V shed 1 base, J shed 6 bases, and the junction held 10 bases outside the gene matches. The CDR3 covers 17 residues. The DNA for the CDR3 is TGCGCCAGCAGCCAAGCGGGAACTAGCGGGATGGCGGATACGCAGTATTTT. Its protein is CASSQAGTSGMADTQYF.

In the case of this clone: In the same sample, other DNA sequences code for this CDR3. The V and J genes are TRBV9 and TRBJ2-5; D is unclear. The CDR3 length is 12 residues. Germline assignment: CDR1 SGDLS and CDR2 YYNGEE. Trimming pared 0 bases from V and 4 bases from J, leaving 4 bases between. The CDR3 here is CASSVGGETQYF. As DNA, the CDR3 is TGTGCCAGCAGCGTAGGAGGAGAGACCCAGTACTTC. The entire variable domain, with the rest obtained from reference TRBV9 and TRBJ2-5, is as follows: DSGVTQTPKHLITATGQRVTLRCSPRSGDLSVYWYQQSLDQGLQFLIQYYNGEERAKGNILERFSAQQFPDLHSELNLSSLELGDSALYFCASSVGGETQYFGPGTRLLVL.